This T cell receptor beta chain appears in the sequencing data of a study of read filtering for tumor transcriptome and immune sequencing. Overall study: By R-ISS, stages I, II and III held approximately 8, 16 and 7 patients. After DNase treatment, RNA was made into whole-transcriptome libraries. IR-seq gave about 3.5 to 11 million TCR reads per sample; RNA-seq gave about 75 to 1,300.

Whole-study results and caveats: IR-seq captured clonotypes deeper and more reliably than RNA-seq.

This clonotype turned up a few times. What it recognizes is unknown. This library used about 360 ng RNA and molecular barcoded adaptors spanning alpha/delta and beta/gamma chains. MiXCR, applied by TCRdb to the reads, yields one record per CDR3 protein. The profile shows over 50,000 distinct CDR3 sequences, around a fifth of them singletons. The CDR3 covers 15 residues. Germline lookup yields CDR1 LNHDA and CDR2 SQIVND (reference sequence). V lost 3 bases and J lost 2, with 11 bases in between. J is TRBJ1-5 and V is TRBV19, with a tentative D call TRBD1 (5 bases). This sequence was found in a donor at least 40 years old with multiple myeloma. Sequencing input: a population of CD138-negative cells sorted from bone marrow. The CDR3 spells CASSILGGGNQPQHF. CDR3 sequence (DNA): TGTGCCAGTAGTATCTTGGGGGGAGGCAATCAGCCCCAGCATTTT.